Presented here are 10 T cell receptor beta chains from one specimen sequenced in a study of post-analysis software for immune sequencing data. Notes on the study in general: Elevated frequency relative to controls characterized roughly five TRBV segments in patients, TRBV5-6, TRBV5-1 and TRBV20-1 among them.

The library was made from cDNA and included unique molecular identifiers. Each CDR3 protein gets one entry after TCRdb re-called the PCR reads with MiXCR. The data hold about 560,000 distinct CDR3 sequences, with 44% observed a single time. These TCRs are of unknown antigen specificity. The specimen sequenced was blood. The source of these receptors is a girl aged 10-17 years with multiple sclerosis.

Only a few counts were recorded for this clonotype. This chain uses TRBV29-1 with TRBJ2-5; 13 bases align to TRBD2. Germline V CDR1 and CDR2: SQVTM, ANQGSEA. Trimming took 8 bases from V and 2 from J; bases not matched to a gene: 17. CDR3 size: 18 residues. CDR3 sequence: CSSTPGTSGNDVQETQYF. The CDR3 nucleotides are TGCAGCAGCACGCCGGGGACTAGCGGGAATGATGTACAAGAGACCCAGTACTTC.

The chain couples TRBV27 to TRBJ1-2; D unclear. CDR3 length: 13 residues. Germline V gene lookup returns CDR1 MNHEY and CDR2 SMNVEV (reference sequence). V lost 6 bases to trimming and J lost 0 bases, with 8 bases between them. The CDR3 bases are TGTGCCAGCAGGTCGTTTTCTAACTATGGCTACACCTTC. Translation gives CASRSFSNYGYTF.

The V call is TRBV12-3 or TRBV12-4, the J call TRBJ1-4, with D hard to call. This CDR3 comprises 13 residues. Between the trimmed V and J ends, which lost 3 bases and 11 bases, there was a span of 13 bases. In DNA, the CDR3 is TGTGCCAGCAGTTTCAGAGGATCGGGGAAACTGTTTTTT. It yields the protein CASSFRGSGKLFF.

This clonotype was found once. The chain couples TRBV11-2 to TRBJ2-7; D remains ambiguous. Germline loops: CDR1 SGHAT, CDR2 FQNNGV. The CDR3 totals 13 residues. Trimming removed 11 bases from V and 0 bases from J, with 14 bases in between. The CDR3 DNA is TGTGCCTGTAGGGCTGGTAGCTCCTACGAGCAGTACTTC. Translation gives CACRAGSSYEQYF.

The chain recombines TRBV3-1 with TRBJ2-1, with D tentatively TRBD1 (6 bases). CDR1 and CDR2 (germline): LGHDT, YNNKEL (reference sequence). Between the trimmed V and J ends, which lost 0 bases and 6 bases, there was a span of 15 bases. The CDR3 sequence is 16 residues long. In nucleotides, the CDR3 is TGTGCCAGCAGCCAAGAGGTTACATGGGGGCTCAATGAGCAGTTCTTC. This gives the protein CASSQEVTWGLNEQFF.

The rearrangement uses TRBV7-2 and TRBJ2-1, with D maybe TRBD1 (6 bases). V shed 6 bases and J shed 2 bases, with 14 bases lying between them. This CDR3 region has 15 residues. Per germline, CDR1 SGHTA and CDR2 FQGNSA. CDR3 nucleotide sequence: TGTGCCAGCAGTTTCAGGGGTGCTACCTACAATGAGCAGTTCTTC. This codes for CASSFRGATYNEQFF. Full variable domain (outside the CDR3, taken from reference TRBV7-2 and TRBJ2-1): GAGVSQSPSNKVTEKGKDVELRCDPISGHTALYWYRQSLGQGLEFLIYFQGNSAPDKSGLPSDRFSAERTGGSVSTLTIQRTQQEDSAVYLCASSFRGATYNEQFFGPGTRLTVL.

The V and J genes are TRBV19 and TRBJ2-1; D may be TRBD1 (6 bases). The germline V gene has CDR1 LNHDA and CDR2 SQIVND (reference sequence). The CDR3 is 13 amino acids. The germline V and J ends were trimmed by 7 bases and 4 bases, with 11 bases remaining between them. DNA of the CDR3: TGTGCCAGTACCCGAACAGGGTACAATGAGCAGTTCTTC. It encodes CASTRTGYNEQFF.

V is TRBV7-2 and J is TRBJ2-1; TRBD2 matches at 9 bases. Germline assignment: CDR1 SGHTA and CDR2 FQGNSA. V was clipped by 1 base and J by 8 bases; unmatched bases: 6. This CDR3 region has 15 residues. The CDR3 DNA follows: TGTGCCAGCAGCTTAGGCGGGAGGGCCAGCTATGAGCAGTTCTTC. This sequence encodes CASSLGGRASYEQFF.

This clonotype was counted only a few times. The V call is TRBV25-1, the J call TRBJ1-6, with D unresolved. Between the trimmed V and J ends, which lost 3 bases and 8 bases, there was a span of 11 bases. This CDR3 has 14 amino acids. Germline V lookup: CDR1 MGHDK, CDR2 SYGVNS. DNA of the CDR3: TGTGCCAGCAGTGACGCAGCCGAATATTCACCCCTCCACTTT. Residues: CASSDAAEYSPLHF.

The CDR3 spells CSARQYSNQPQHF. Written as DNA, the CDR3 is TGCAGTGCCAGACAGTATAGCAATCAGCCCCAGCATTTT. V is TRBV20-1 and J is TRBJ1-5; D perhaps matches TRBD1 (5 bases). Germline V gene sequence: CDR1 DFQATT, CDR2 SNEGSKA (reference sequence). The V gene lost 6 bases and the J gene lost 0 bases, with 9 bases spanning the gap. The CDR3 loop spans 13 amino acids.